A selection of T cell receptor beta chains follows, all from one sample in a study of T-cell reconstitution after alpha-beta-depleted transplantation in children. MiXCR, applied by TCRdb to the PCR reads, yields one record per CDR3 protein. The sample carries over 200,000 distinct CDR3 sequences, roughly 9% recorded once. The sequenced sample was PBMCs from the stem cell graft donor, obtained from the stem cell graft. Receptor source: a human donor who donated a stem cell graft to a child with acute lymphoblastic leukemia. The CDR3 runs from the conserved cysteine through the conserved F or W. D genes are given only for firm matches. Size values are once, few and many counts, or a class for expanded clones, and some rows have none.

v_gene	abundance	j_gene	d_gene	CDR3nt	CDR3aa
TRBV7-6	many	TRBJ2-4	.	TGTGCCAGCAGCTTAGTCGGAGGGGGCTGGGACATTCAGTACTTC	CASSLVGGGWDIQYF
TRBV5-1	few	TRBJ2-1	TRBD2	TGCGCCAGCAGCTCGGGACTAGCGGGGGGCCCAACAACAAATGAGCAGTTCTTC	CASSSGLAGGPTTNEQFF
TRBV5-1	many	TRBJ2-2	TRBD1	TGCGCCAGCAGCCTGGCAGGGGGCGCGAACACCGGGGAGCTGTTTTTT	CASSLAGGANTGELFF
TRBV2	.	TRBJ2-1	.	TGTGCCAGCGTAGAAATGACAGGCCCAAATGAGCAGTTCTTC	CASVEMTGPNEQFF
TRBV20-1	many	TRBJ1-5	.	TGCAGTGCTAGTGTACGGACAGACAATCAGCCCCAGCATTTT	CSASVRTDNQPQHF
TRBV7-8	.	TRBJ1-2	TRBD1	TGTGCCAGCAGCTTTCGGACAGGGGGTAGTGGGATTGATGGCTACACCTTC	CASSFRTGGSGIDGYTF
TRBV4-2	.	TRBJ2-3	.	TGTGCCAGCAGCCCGCTGGGACCAACGGGCGGAGGAGCAGATACGCAGTATTTT	CASSPLGPTGGGADTQYF
TRBV10-3	many	TRBJ1-1	TRBD1	TGTGCCATCAGTGCCTGGACAGGGGCGGCTTTCTTT	CAISAWTGAAFF
TRBV5-1	many	TRBJ2-3	.	TGCGCCAGCAGCTTCGGAGACCTAAGTTCAGATACGCAGTATTTT	CASSFGDLSSDTQYF
TRBV5-1	.	TRBJ1-6	.	TGCGCCAGCAGCCTTGCGGGGATTTCGACCCCGGGTAATTCACCCCTCCACTTT	CASSLAGISTPGNSPLHF
TRBV30	.	TRBJ2-7	.	TGTGCCTGGAGCGAGCAGAGCTCCTACGAGCAGTACTTC	CAWSEQSSYEQYF
TRBV24-1	few	TRBJ1-5	.	TGTGCCACCAGTGATAACCATCAGCCCCAGCATTTT	CATSDNHQPQHF
TRBV11-3	many	TRBJ2-3	TRBD1	TGTGCCAGCAGCTTGGGACAGGGCACAGATACGCAGTATTTT	CASSLGQGTDTQYF
TRBV5-5	.	TRBJ1-1	.	TGTGCCAGCAGCCACCGGGACCGGGGCCCTGAAGCTTTCTTT	CASSHRDRGPEAFF
TRBV6-5	.	TRBJ2-7	TRBD1	TGTGCCAGCAGTAGACCGGGACAGGGGAACTACGAGCAGTACTTC	CASSRPGQGNYEQYF
TRBV5-1	.	TRBJ2-7	.	TGCGCCAGCCAATATTCAGGGAACGAGCAGTACTTC	CASQYSGNEQYF
TRBV7-9	few	TRBJ2-5	TRBD2	TGTGCCAGCAGCCGACTAGCGGTCCAAGAGACCCAGTACTTC	CASSRLAVQETQYF
TRBV29-1	many	TRBJ2-7	TRBD1	TGCAGCGCTCACGGACAGGCCTACGAGCAGTACTTC	CSAHGQAYEQYF
TRBV7-6	.	TRBJ2-1	.	TGTGCCAGCAGCTTAGTCACGGGGGATGAGCAGTTCTTC	CASSLVTGDEQFF
TRBV5-6	.	TRBJ1-2	.	TGTGCCAGCAGAAAACGGGATGGCTACACCTTC	CASRKRDGYTF
TRBV2	many	TRBJ1-1	.	TGTGCCAGCAGTGAAGCGGAAAGAATGAACACTGAAGCTTTCTTT	CASSEAERMNTEAFF
TRBV29-1	.	TRBJ1-2	.	TGCAGCGTTGAAGATCTTGGGCTAGGTGGCTACACCTTC	CSVEDLGLGGYTF
TRBV16	.	TRBJ1-2	.	TGTGCCAGCAGCCGAACAGACAGATTTTCTAACTATGGCTACACCTTC	CASSRTDRFSNYGYTF
TRBV6-5	many	TRBJ1-5	TRBD1	TGTGCCAGCAGGACAGGGTTCCAGCCCCAGCATTTT	CASRTGFQPQHF
TRBV4-2	few	TRBJ2-3	.	TGTGCCAGCAGCCAAGTACAGGGTGGATGGACAGATACGCAGTATTTT	CASSQVQGGWTDTQYF
TRBV27	few	TRBJ2-7	.	TGTGCCAGCTGCCTAGAGGGGACGGCTGGAGAGCAGTACTTC	CASCLEGTAGEQYF
TRBV4-3	many	TRBJ2-1	TRBD2	TGCGCCAGCAGCCAAGTGCCAGCGGGGGGCTACAATGAGCAGTTCTTC	CASSQVPAGGYNEQFF
TRBV19	many	TRBJ2-7	.	TGTGCCAGTAGTCCTTTCCTCGGGGGCGGGGCCTCCTACGAGCAGTACTTC	CASSPFLGGGASYEQYF
TRBV7-2	many	TRBJ1-1	.	TGTGCCAGCAGCTTACGCGGTAGGGCAGGACACACTGAAGCTTTCTTT	CASSLRGRAGHTEAFF
TRBV20-1	.	TRBJ1-1	.	TGCAGTGCTAGAGTGGGGGGTAGACCTGAAGCTTTCTTT	CSARVGGRPEAFF
TRBV12-3/TRBV12-4	.	TRBJ2-5	.	TGTGCCAGCAGCTTAGCCCTCGCTACGTCTGGGACCCAGTACTTC	CASSLALATSGTQYF
TRBV12-3/TRBV12-4	.	TRBJ1-2	TRBD1	TGTGCCAGCAGTACAGGGGGCGGGGGCTACACCTTC	CASSTGGGGYTF
TRBV19	.	TRBJ2-2	.	TGTGCCAGTACCCCACAACAACCGAACACCGGGGAGCTGTTTTTT	CASTPQQPNTGELFF
TRBV4-2	few	TRBJ1-1	.	TGTGCCAGCAGCCCACCTCAGGGGGAAGCTTTCTTT	CASSPPQGEAFF
TRBV7-8	.	TRBJ2-5	.	TGTGCCAGCAGCTTAGATAAGGTCGGCCGAGAGACCCAGTACTTC	CASSLDKVGRETQYF
TRBV4-1	many	TRBJ2-6	.	TGCGCCAGCAGCCAAGAGGGTACAGCTTCTGGGGCCAACGTCCTGACTTTC	CASSQEGTASGANVLTF
TRBV20-1	many	TRBJ2-4	.	TGCAGTGCCCCGGGGGGCCAGACCAAAAACATTCAGTACTTC	CSAPGGQTKNIQYF
TRBV6-2/TRBV6-3	many	TRBJ1-6	TRBD1	TGTGCCAGCAGCGCCCCGGGACAGGGACTAGGACCTATAAATAATTCACCCCTCCACTTT	CASSAPGQGLGPINNSPLHF
TRBV20-1	.	TRBJ2-7	TRBD2	TGCAGTGCCCTGGACTTAGAGCGGGGGGGCCCCTACGAGCAGTACTTC	CSALDLERGGPYEQYF
TRBV27	.	TRBJ2-7	TRBD2	TGTGCCAGCAGCGGGGGGGGAAACTACGAGCAGTACTTC	CASSGGGNYEQYF
TRBV25-1	few	TRBJ1-2	.	TGTGCCAGCAGTGACATTAACCAATATGGCTACACCTTC	CASSDINQYGYTF
TRBV3-1	few	TRBJ2-7	.	TGTGCCAGCAGCCCCAGGGACGGGCAATACGAGCAGTACTTC	CASSPRDGQYEQYF
TRBV7-2	.	TRBJ2-1	.	TGTGCCAGCAGCTTGGCGTGGGGGAGTAGCTCCTACAATGAGCAGTTCTTC	CASSLAWGSSSYNEQFF
TRBV12-3/TRBV12-4	many	TRBJ2-2	.	TGTGCCAGCAGTCTCCGGACTGCGAACACCGGGGAGCTGTTTTTT	CASSLRTANTGELFF
TRBV7-2	.	TRBJ2-3	TRBD2	TGTGCCAGCAGCTTAGTACTAGCGGGGGCCGCAGATACGCAGTATTTT	CASSLVLAGAADTQYF
TRBV12-3/TRBV12-4	many	TRBJ2-3	.	TGTGCCAGCACCCGAAGACACTCTAGCACAGATACGCAGTATTTT	CASTRRHSSTDTQYF
TRBV11-3	many	TRBJ2-5	.	TGTGCCAGCAGCTGGGGGAACCAAGAGACCCAGTACTTC	CASSWGNQETQYF
TRBV20-1	many	TRBJ2-3	.	TGCAGTGCTAGAGTTAGCACAGATACGCAGTATTTT	CSARVSTDTQYF
TRBV6-5	few	TRBJ1-1	.	TGTGCCAGCAGTTACTATAGGGACCGCGATGAAGCTTTCTTT	CASSYYRDRDEAFF